One and the same sample provided the 18 T cell receptor beta chains below, sequenced in a study of cytomegalovirus exposure and HLA in healthy donors. The PCR made use of 60 Vbeta and 13 Jbeta primers. Sequencing was performed with immunoSEQ multiplex PCR; in TCRdb, only in-frame clones are kept and a portion is missing. The profile shows under 150,000 clones, 83% of them singletons. The sequenced material came from PBMCs. These receptors all come from a girl under 10 years old in good health and CMV-seronegative.

The gene calls are TRBV28 and TRBJ2-7, with no clear D. Trimming shortened V by 1 base and J by 4 bases, and 11 bases separated the two germline ends. The germline gives CDR1 MDHEN, CDR2 SYDVKM. This CDR3 spans 14 amino acids. This chain's CDR3 is CASSLLQKFYEQYF. In DNA, the CDR3 is TGTGCCAGCAGTTTATTACAGAAATTTTACGAGCAGTACTTC.

The genes are TRBV29-1 and TRBJ1-4; 7 positions match TRBD1. Germline V gene lookup returns CDR1 SQVTM and CDR2 ANQGSEA. Trimming cost V 2 bases and J 9 bases; bases outside gene matches: 6. CDR3 length equals 13 residues. The CDR3 sequence is CSVERQGEKKLFF. DNA of the CDR3: TGCAGCGTTGAACGACAGGGTGAAAAAAAACTGTTTTTT.

V is TRBV27 and J is TRBJ2-1; weak D call: TRBD2 (6 bases). Germline CDR1 and CDR2: MNHEY and SMNVEV (reference sequence). V was cut by 5 bases and J by 5 bases, with 10 bases left in between. CDR3 size: 13 residues. For the CDR3, the DNA is TGTGCCAGCAGTATGGGAGGCAACAATGAGCAGTTCTTC. Its protein is CASSMGGNNEQFF.

The CDR3 here is CASSYSAGNTGELFF. The DNA of the CDR3 is TGTGCCAGCAGTTACTCGGCAGGGAACACCGGGGAGCTGTTTTTT. The genes are TRBV6-6 and TRBJ2-2; no definite D call. Trimming took 0 bases from V and 1 from J, leaving 6 bases between them. The CDR3 spans 15 residues. CDR1 and CDR2 (germline): MNHNY, SVGAGI (reference sequence).

This clone was detected many times. The chain uses TRBV5-6 and TRBJ1-1; 8 nucleotides match TRBD1. After removal of 2 bases from V and 3 bases from J, the junction contained 9 bases not matched to a gene. The CDR3 has 16 residues. Germline lookup yields CDR1 SGHDT and CDR2 YYEEEE. Here the CDR3 reads CASSFTPGGLDTEAFF. As DNA, the CDR3 is TGTGCCAGCAGCTTTACCCCAGGGGGCTTAGACACTGAAGCTTTCTTT.

The rearrangement links TRBV15 to TRBJ2-6, with D possibly matching TRBD1 (6 bases). The germline V gene has CDR1 LNHNV and CDR2 YYDKDF (reference sequence). V gave up 8 bases and J gave up 4 bases, with 9 bases separating them. The CDR3 spans 13 residues. The CDR3 loop is CATRQVGANVLTF. The CDR3 bases are TGTGCCACCCGACAGGTCGGGGCCAACGTCCTGACTTTC.

The chain recombines TRBV2 with TRBJ2-7; D unresolved. Trimming removed 1 base from V and 5 bases from J, with 21 bases in between. CDR3 length: 17 amino acids. CDR1 and CDR2 from the germline V gene are SNHLY and FYNNEI. The CDR3 nucleotides are TGTGCCAGCAGTGAAGTCGATCCCGGGTCCCGAGGCGACGAGCAGTACTTC. The encoded protein is CASSEVDPGSRGDEQYF. Full variable domain (rest looked up from reference TRBV2 and TRBJ2-7): EPEVTQTPSHQVTQMGQEVILRCVPISNHLYFYWYRQILGQKVEFLVSFYNNEISEKSEIFDDQFSVERPDGSNFTLKIRSTKLEDSAMYFCASSEVDPGSRGDEQYFGPGTRLTVT.

The chain links TRBV11-1 to TRBJ2-2; 10 bases are shared with TRBD2. The CDR3 is 15 amino acids. Germline-derived CDR1 and CDR2 are SGHAT and FQDESV (reference sequence). V was pared by 4 bases and J by 6 bases, with 5 bases of the junction left unmatched. Written as DNA, the CDR3 is TGTGCCAGCAGCTCGCTCAGCGGGGGGGCCGGGGAGCTGTTTTTT. Encoded protein: CASSSLSGGAGELFF.

J is TRBJ2-7 and V is TRBV19; D possibly corresponds to TRBD2 (7 bases). This CDR3 is 12 amino acids long. Germline assignment: CDR1 LNHDA and CDR2 SQIVND (reference sequence). Trimming shortened V by 5 bases and J by 13 bases, and 18 bases separated the two germline ends. CDR3: CASSGLDRPLYF. In DNA, the CDR3 is TGTGCCAGTAGTGGACTAGACAGGCCCCTTTACTTC.

This chain joins TRBV27 and TRBJ2-7, with D perhaps TRBD1 (6 bases). V was shortened by 5 bases and J by 2 bases, with 16 bases between the two germline ends. The CDR3 has 15 residues. Germline V CDR1 and CDR2: MNHEY, SMNVEV (reference sequence). The CDR3 DNA is TGTGCCAGCAGTCCTATCGGAGACAGGCCCTACGAGCAGTACTTC. It is translated as CASSPIGDRPYEQYF.

This clone was seen only once. As DNA, the CDR3 is TGTGCCAGCAGTCTTTTTGCGACAGTGAACTATGGCTACACCTTC. Translating it yields CASSLFATVNYGYTF. This chain connects TRBV27 to TRBJ1-2; perhaps TRBD1 as D (5 bases). This CDR3 contains 15 residues. Trimming took 5 bases from V and 2 from J, leaving 15 bases between them. Germline lookup yields CDR1 MNHEY and CDR2 SMNVEV (reference sequence).

The genes are TRBV15 and TRBJ1-5; tentative D call: TRBD1 (6 bases). The germline gives CDR1 LNHNV, CDR2 YYDKDF (reference sequence). V was pared by 0 bases and J by 5 bases, with 17 bases between. CDR3 length equals 17 residues. The CDR3 bases are TGTGCCACCAGCAGAGATCTTGGGGGGGCGTCGGATCAGCCCCAGCATTTT. It translates to CATSRDLGGASDQPQHF. Filled out from reference TRBV15 and TRBJ1-5, the complete variable domain reads DAMVIQNPRYQVTQFGKPVTLSCSQTLNHNVMYWYQQKSSQAPKLLFHYYDKDFNNEADTPDNFQSRRPNTSFCFLDIRSPGLGDTAMYLCATSRDLGGASDQPQHFGDGTRLSIL.

This clone has only one observation. This chain links TRBV6-4 with TRBJ2-7; 8 bases are a match to TRBD2. The trim removed 3 bases at V and 6 bases at J, leaving 4 bases unmatched. Germline V gene sequence: CDR1 MRHNA, CDR2 SNTAGT. This CDR3 has 13 residues. The CDR3 nucleotides are TGTGCCAGCAGTGAGCTAGCGGGTAGCGAGCAGTACTTC. The encoded protein is CASSELAGSEQYF.

CDR3 region: CSVQIYNQPQHF. The CDR3 DNA reads as TGCAGCGTACAGATTTACAATCAGCCCCAGCATTTT. The chain employs TRBV29-1 and TRBJ1-5, with D uncertain. V was pared by 6 bases and J by 3 bases, with 9 bases between. Germline CDR1 and CDR2: SQVTM and ANQGSEA. CDR3 length: 12 residues.

The chain uses TRBV19 and TRBJ1-2; 9 bases align to TRBD1. This CDR3 has 15 residues. The V segment lost 9 bases and the J segment 0 bases; nucleotides outside the gene matches: 8. Germline values: CDR1 LNHDA, CDR2 SQIVND (reference sequence). This CDR3 reads CASTPDRGPNYGYTF. For the CDR3, the DNA is TGTGCCAGCACGCCGGACAGGGGCCCTAACTATGGCTACACCTTC.

This clone was observed once. Germline and junction disagree at one end, which may indicate a read error. At the DNA level, this CDR3 is encoded by other sequences in the same sample as well. The J gene is TRBJ2-7, the V gene TRBV6-6; D gene unclear. CDR1 is MNHNY and CDR2 is SVGAGI in the germline V gene (reference sequence). The CDR3 totals 13 residues. The CDR3 spells CASSYSAFYEQYF. The DNA for the CDR3 is TGTGCCAGCAGTTACTCAGCGTTCTACGAACAGTACTTC.

The CDR3 region has the DNA TGTGCCAGTAGTATAATCCGGGAGGGCCCCAATGAGCAGTTCTTC. This translates into CASSIIREGPNEQFF. The chain recombines TRBV19 with TRBJ2-1, with 8 bases aligning to TRBD2. The germline gives CDR1 LNHDA, CDR2 SQIVND (reference sequence). CDR3 size: 15 residues. J was trimmed by 6 bases and V by 2 bases; bases with no gene match: 6.

The rearrangement links TRBV6-5 to TRBJ2-5, with 7 bases lining up with TRBD2. Germline V gene data show CDR1 as MNHEY and CDR2 as SVGAGI. The CDR3 runs to 14 residues. The V and J ends lost 6 bases and 5 bases, in that order; junction bases with no gene match: 9. CDR3 in amino acids: CASSAGNGGETQYF. The CDR3 bases are TGTGCCAGCAGCGCCGGGAACGGGGGGGAGACCCAGTACTTC.